This passage covers 13 T cell receptor beta chains from one sample sequenced in a study of T cell clonality in common variable immunodeficiency. Profiling relied on immunoSEQ multiplex PCR, and the TCRdb table lists in-frame clones only, not all of them. The sample shows tens of thousands of clones, none of them appearing just once. Sequencing input: peripheral blood mononuclear cells. The receptors here all came from a person aged 18-70 years in good health.

This clone has a count of ten or more. A read error may account for a junction end that differs from germline. The DNA ends 3 residues before the CDR3 does, and the rest of the CDR3 is filled in from the germline J gene. The chain carries TRBV4-2 and TRBJ1-2; 9 bases are shared with TRBD1. Germline CDR1 LGHNA, CDR2 YNFKEQ. The CDR3 runs 14 residues. CDR3: CASSPEQGADGYTF. The DNA read from the CDR3 is TGCGCCAGCAGCCCCGAACAGGGGGCGGATGGC.

This clone showed up many times. With the read ending 3 residues before the CDR3 end, the germline J gene is used to fill in that end. The J gene is TRBJ2-5, the V gene TRBV19, with no clear D. The CDR3 is made up of 13 amino acids. V was clipped by 5 bases and J by 5 bases, with 12 bases between them. Per germline, CDR1 LNHDA and CDR2 SQIVND (reference sequence). The DNA read from the CDR3 is TGTGCCAGTAGTCGCGGCTTCCGTGAGACC. Amino acids: CASSRGFRET. The whole CDR3 region reads CASSRGFRETQYF. The variable domain in full, completed from reference TRBV19 and TRBJ2-5, reads DGGITQSPKYLFRKEGQNVTLSCEQNLNHDAMYWYRQDPGQGLRLIYYSQIVNDFQKGDIAEGYSVSREKKESFPLTVTSAQKNPTAFYLCASSRGFRETQYFGPGTRLLVL.

Ten or more counts support this clone. The read ends 3 residues before the CDR3 terminus; that terminus is restored from the germline J gene. The genes are TRBV30 and TRBJ2-5; maybe TRBD1 (6 bases). CDR3 length equals 11 residues. The germline V gene has CDR1 GTSNPN and CDR2 SVGIG (reference sequence). Trimming pared 5 bases from V and 5 bases from J, leaving 9 bases between. Partial CDR3 DNA: TGTGCCTGGGGGCAGGGGGAGACC. Protein: CAWGQGET. The full CDR3 sequence reads CAWGQGETQYF.

This clone was seen at least ten times. The CDR3 goes on 3 residues after the read ends, and that part is filled in from the germline J gene. J is TRBJ1-4 and V is TRBV19, with 7 bases fitting TRBD1. The CDR3 length is 13 residues. Germline V CDR1 and CDR2: LNHDA, SQIVND (reference sequence). V shed 8 bases and J 4 bases; nucleotides not matched to a gene: 4. The sequenced CDR3 bases are TGTGCCAGTCGCTACAGGGGTAATGAAAAA. Encoded protein: CASRYRGNEK. The entire CDR3 is CASRYRGNEKLFF.

This clone was detected many times. The CDR3 goes on 3 residues after the read ends, and that part is filled in from the germline J gene. The chain combines TRBV18 with TRBJ2-4; D not certain. Germline CDR1 is KGHSH and CDR2 is LQKENI. V lost 4 bases to trimming and J lost 1 base, with 5 bases between them. There are 13 residues in the CDR3. The chain's CDR3 is CASSQGAKNIQYF. The sequenced part of the CDR3 DNA is TGTGCCAGCTCACAGGGTGCCAAAAACATT. Complete variable domain (other parts from reference TRBV18 and TRBJ2-4): NAGVMQNPRHLVRRRGQEARLRCSPMKGHSHVYWYRQLPEEGLKFMVYLQKENIIDESGMPKERFSAEFPKEGPSILRIQQVVRGDSAAYFCASSQGAKNIQYFGAGTRLSVL.

This clone was seen repeatedly, ten times or more. The CDR3 end is not reached by the read, which stops 3 residues before it; the germline J gene fills it in. This rearrangement joins TRBV5-6 to TRBJ2-1; D call uncertain. CDR1 is SGHDT, CDR2 YYEEEE, per germline. Trimming stripped 1 base from V and 2 bases from J, with 7 bases between. The CDR3 sequence is 14 residues long. The part of the CDR3 DNA that was read is TGTGCCAGCAGCTTGTACGGTCCCTACAATGAG. The encoded protein is CASSLYGPYNE. The CDR3 as a whole reads CASSLYGPYNEQFF.

About this clone: With the read ending 3 residues before the CDR3 end, the germline J gene is used to fill in that end. The V gene is TRBV7-9, the J gene TRBJ1-1; D possibly corresponds to TRBD1 (6 bases). Germline V gene lookup returns CDR1 SEHNR and CDR2 FQNEAQ (reference sequence). The V end lost 5 bases, the J end lost 4 bases, and 14 bases lay between the germline ends. CDR3 length: 14 residues. The CDR3 spells CASSPYREGTEAFF. CDR3 DNA (partial): TGTGCCAGCAGCCCCTACAGGGAAGGCACTGAA.

This clone appeared many times. The read comes to an end 3 residues before the CDR3 does, leaving the germline J gene to fill in the end. The chain is built from TRBV5-4 and TRBJ2-5; 14 bases map to TRBD2. The V gene's germline CDR1 is SGHNT and CDR2 YYREEE (reference sequence). The CDR3 spans 15 residues. J gave up 5 bases and V 4 bases, and 4 bases lay outside the gene matches. The sequenced CDR3 bases are TGTGCCAGCAGCACGGGACTAGCGGGAGTGGAGACC. This codes for CASSTGLAGVET. The entire CDR3 is CASSTGLAGVETQYF.

This clone was counted ten times or more. The read terminates 3 residues ahead of where the CDR3 ends, so the germline J gene completes it. This rearrangement joins TRBV7-2 to TRBJ2-7; the match to TRBD1 covers 8 bases. This CDR3 contains 14 residues. Germline V gives CDR1 SGHTA, CDR2 FQGNSA. V gave up 1 base and J gave up 4 bases; unmatched junction bases: 3. The CDR3 spells CASSLGDRTYEQYF. Incomplete CDR3 DNA: TGTGCCAGCAGCTTAGGGGACAGGACTTACGAG. The full variable domain, its missing parts supplied by reference TRBV7-2 and TRBJ2-7, is GAGVSQSPSNKVTEKGKDVELRCDPISGHTALYWYRQSLGQGLEFLIYFQGNSAPDKSGLPSDRFSAERTGGSVSTLTIQRTQQEDSAVYLCASSLGDRTYEQYFGPGTRLTVT.

This clone has ten or more counts. The read finishes 3 residues shy of the CDR3 end, and the germline J gene is used to complete it. V is TRBV7-2 and J is TRBJ2-1, with 9 bases lining up with TRBD2. J lost 6 bases, V lost 4 bases, and 4 bases had no gene match. CDR3 length: 14 amino acids. Germline CDR1 reads SGHTA; CDR2 reads FQGNSA. The sequenced CDR3 bases are TGTGCCAGCAGCTCCGGACTAGCGATCAATGAG. This codes for CASSSGLAINE. The full-length CDR3 reads as CASSSGLAINEQFF.

About this clone itself: Read data end 3 residues before the CDR3 end; the end is taken from the germline J gene. The chain uses TRBV5-6 and TRBJ2-7, with 9 bases lining up with TRBD2. J gave up 0 bases and V 3 bases, and 4 bases lay outside the gene matches. The germline V gene encodes CDR1 SGHDT and CDR2 YYEEEE. The CDR3 covers 15 residues. The chain's CDR3 is CASSSAGGSSYEQYF. The CDR3 DNA, read in part, is TGTGCCAGCAGCTCCGCGGGAGGGAGCTCCTACGAG.

This clone was seen at least ten times. With the read ending 3 residues before the CDR3 end, the germline J gene is used to fill in that end. J is TRBJ2-7 and V is TRBV7-2; 7 bases agree with TRBD2. V was clipped by 5 bases and J by 3 bases; unmatched bases: 10. The V gene's germline CDR1 is SGHTA and CDR2 FQGNSA. This CDR3 comprises 15 residues. The CDR3 here is CASSPSGGSHYEQYF. The covered CDR3 bases are TGTGCCAGCAGCCCAAGTGGCGGGAGCCACTACGAG.

This clone was recorded many times. The missing CDR3 end, 3 residues past where the read stops, is filled in from the germline J gene. The rearrangement joins TRBV19 to TRBJ2-5, with TRBD1 as a possible D gene (5 bases). V dropped 3 bases and J dropped 2 bases, with 19 bases sitting between them. The CDR3 loop spans 17 amino acids. Germline lookup yields CDR1 LNHDA and CDR2 SQIVND (reference sequence). The CDR3: CASSIRTVRTPQETQYF. Incomplete CDR3 DNA: TGTGCCAGTAGTATCCGGACGGTACGGACACCTCAAGAGACC.